This T cell receptor beta chain appears in the sequencing data of a study of T cells in Graves' hyperthyroidism and ophthalmopathy (dated by TCRdb to the late 2010s). For the wider study: Peripheral blood was collected at initial diagnosis, before any treatment. To identify distinguishing TCR V-J signatures, a discovery cohort of about 100 patients was used, comprising some 45 with Graves' ophthalmopathy and some 60 with stable Graves' hyperthyroidism. Whether ophthalmopathy could be predicted prospectively was tested in an independent validation cohort made up of roughly 20 hyperthyroidism patients plus 17 patients who later progressed to ophthalmopathy. The roughly 100 discovery patients were divided at random into training and test sets in a 7:3 ratio. The study also compared thyroid tissue and blood T-cell repertoires from 5 to 7 Graves' hyperthyroidism patients. After blood sampling, hyperthyroidism patients were treated with methimazole at a starting dose of 30 mg daily, and ophthalmopathy patients were treated with high-dose intravenous methylprednisolone. TCR Vbeta CDR3 sequencing of approximately 140 peripheral blood samples (43 ophthalmopathy, about 74 hyperthyroidism and roughly 17 progressor patients) is reported in the paper. Results and caveats for the whole study, not just this receptor: Sample size was not statistically predetermined, and investigators were not blinded to group allocation. In validation, the model predicted progression to ophthalmopathy a median of around six months before onset, with approximately 71% sensitivity and roughly 79% specificity. Most expanded thyroid clonotypes (frequency above 0.001) were also detected in blood, suggesting blood repertoires may reflect thyroid immune responses. A 13 V-J signature model separated ophthalmopathy from stable hyperthyroidism, with 87.88% sensitivity and just under 84% specificity in cross-validation and 80%/75% in testing.

V loses 7 bases at its end and J loses 4 bases; junction bases beyond the gene matches: 6. Taken from cysteine to phenylalanine, the CDR3 has 15 residues. CDR3 DNA only is kept here, 45 bases in frame from base 1. CDR1 and CDR2 were assigned from the germline V gene (reference sequence) as LNHDA and SQIVND. Moderately to severely active disease, a Clinical Activity Score of at least 3, a NOSPECS grade of at least 4, and a duration under 3 months were present in ophthalmopathy patients. Any patient with an uncontrolled infection, another autoimmune disease, pregnancy or lactation was excluded. Clinical symptoms, serum thyroxine and TRAb, thyroid ultrasound, and orbital computed tomography formed the basis for the diagnoses. PBMCs were separated from over 9 ml of fresh peripheral blood using Ficoll-Paque density gradient centrifugation. Total RNA was extracted with Trizol reagent, and quality was checked on an Agilent 2100 Bioanalyzer.

Amplification of TCR beta CDR3 regions was carried out from RNA transcripts. For the first round of RT-PCR on the TCR CDR3, the HTBI primer set was used together with the Qiagen OneStep RT-PCR kit. Libraries were constructed in a second round of multiplex PCR, after which size selection and purification were carried out. Sequencing of the libraries was done on an Illumina HiSeq2000 using paired-end 100 bp reads. The study's processing was this. SOAPnuke was used to process the raw data, removing reads that contained adapters or uncalled bases, had a mean Phred below 15, or lacked an exact match to the constant primer or identifier. COPE v1.2.5 was used to merge high-quality paired reads, and clonotypes were defined as unique nucleotide sequences. Clonotypes were aligned to IMGT TRBV, TRBD and TRBJ reference segments using MiTCR v1.1. Analysis was restricted to V-J combinations with a frequency above 0.0001, which covered approximately 99% of repertoires. A TCS score was defined as the ratio between F50 (clonal expansion) and ExV (chaos), using BLOSUM62-based TCRdist between CDR3 peptides within each V-J. Welch's t-statistics and random forest reduced roughly 540 V-J features to 13, which were used in a naive Bayes classifier (R e1071). TCRdb passed the public sequencing reads through fastp at Q25 and MiXCR, retaining productive beta sequences. All rows with the same CDR3 protein become a single entry with the most common DNA and genes. The authors' filters were not applied to this entry. In all, the sample holds some 490,000 distinct CDR3 sequences, and around 15% of those were seen once. The ten largest clones capture approximately 30% of the sample.

About this clonotype itself: Its target antigen remains unknown. It has no much larger one-base neighbor in the sample; base qualities were not kept.

The material sequenced was blood. This chain is built from TRBV19 and TRBJ2-2; TRBD2 agrees with 10 junctional bases. The clonotype comes from a woman in her thirties with Graves' ophthalmopathy. The DNA is TGTGCCAGTAACCTAGCGGGAGTCTTCACCGGGGAGCTGTTTTTT. Translation gives CASNLAGVFTGELFF.